Sequencing of this TCR beta chain was carried out in a study of shared clonotypes between healthy human individuals. Study-level background: The donor group consisted of two women and a few men, aged 18 to 49. Whole-study results and caveats: The sharing of 4% to 5.5% of naive CD4 clonotypes was seen across several donors.

Comments on this clone: Its cognate antigen is unknown.

Methods used by the authors: There were no quality scores in the junction-only immunoSEQ sequences, so filtering differed. The repertoire was sequenced with immunoSEQ multiplex PCR; TCRdb's copy has only in-frame clones and lacks some. V, J and clone size were drawn from that table, and D and trimming were deduced from the DNA. The sample records 1 million to 1.3 million clones, 78% being singletons. CD4+ cell separation produced CD45RA+ naive and CD45RA-negative memory subsets. This receptor was identified in a man younger than 35 in good health. Some clones in this sample may be carry-over from other donors' samples. Sample: memory CD4+ T cells from PBMCs. Subset defined: CD45RA-negative fraction.

CDR3 bases: TGTGCCAGTGACGCCGACAATGAGCAGTTCTTC. Translation gives CASDADNEQFF. The rearrangement uses TRBV19 and TRBJ2-1; D is uncertain. Looked up from germline, CDR1 is LNHDA and CDR2 is SQIVND (reference sequence). Trimming took 8 bases from V and 5 from J, leaving 7 bases between them. There are 11 residues in the CDR3.